This TCR beta chain was found in a study of monozygotic twins with inflammatory bowel disease. Broader study findings: Concordant and discordant twins showed no difference in repertoire similarity, possibly from limited power.

Notes on this clonotype: The antigen remains undetermined.

This CDR3 contains 15 residues. CDR1 and CDR2 (germline): GTSNPN, SVGIG (reference sequence). Using the 5' RACE reads, TCRdb records one entry per CDR3 protein without DNA. This sample's clone table lists fewer than 150,000 distinct CDR3 sequences. Material for sequencing was blood. The clonotype was recovered from a human donor with ulcerative colitis or Crohn's disease, or a healthy co-twin of an affected twin (not recorded which). The J gene is TRBJ1-4, the V gene TRBV30; TCRdb picks TRBD1, but there is no DNA to check that call. The CDR3 sequence: CAWSVGGLTNEKLFF.